The 2 T cell receptor beta chains below were found in one sample sequenced in a study of vaccination and CD4 T cells after COVID-19. The antigens of these receptors remain unknown. Indicated treatment: roughly nine-day PBMC culture with coronavirus spike peptide pools or control peptides (ViraFEST assay). The Oncomine TCR Beta short-read assay was what sequenced the DNA obtained from cultured CD4+ T cells. TCRdb re-called the PCR reads through MiXCR, storing one row per CDR3 protein. This sample has 15,000 to 20,000 distinct CDR3 sequences; roughly 53% occur once, and the top ten carry 12%. Sequenced: CD4+ T cells from blood, cultured in vitro. The receptors stem from a human donor who had recovered from COVID-19.

The chain couples TRBV14 to TRBJ2-4; no reliable D call. The ends were cut back, 4 bases at V and 1 base at J, with 11 bases in the middle. This CDR3 comprises 15 residues. Germline assignment: CDR1 SGHDN and CDR2 FVKESK. CDR3 region: CASSPELGAKNIQYF. The CDR3 DNA sequence: TGTGCCAGCAGCCCCGAGTTGGGGGCCAAAAACATTCAGTACTTC.

The chain couples TRBV4-1 to TRBJ1-5; tentatively, D is TRBD1 (6 bases). Germline assignment: CDR1 MGHRA and CDR2 YSYEKL. The CDR3 is made up of 17 amino acids. V lost 0 bases, J lost 3 bases, and 15 bases lay in between. The CDR3, as DNA: TGCGCCAGCAGCCAAGATTTGGGGGCAGGGTACAATCAGCCCCAGCATTTT. Its protein is CASSQDLGAGYNQPQHF.